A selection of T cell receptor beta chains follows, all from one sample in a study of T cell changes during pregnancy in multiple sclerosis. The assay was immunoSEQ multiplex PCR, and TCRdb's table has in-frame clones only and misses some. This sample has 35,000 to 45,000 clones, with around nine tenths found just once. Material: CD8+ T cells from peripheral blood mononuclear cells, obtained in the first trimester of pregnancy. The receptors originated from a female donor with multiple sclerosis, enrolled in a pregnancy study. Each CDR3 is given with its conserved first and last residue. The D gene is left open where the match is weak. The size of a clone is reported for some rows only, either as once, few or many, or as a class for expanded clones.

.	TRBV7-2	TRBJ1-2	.	CASSLAGGYGYTF	TGTGCCAGCAGCTTAGCCGGGGGATACGGCTACACCTTC
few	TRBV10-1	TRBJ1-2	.	CASSWTDYGYTF	TGCGCCAGCAGTTGGACAGACTATGGCTACACCTTC
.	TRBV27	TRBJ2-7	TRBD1	CASSFGTGAYEQYF	TGTGCCAGCAGTTTTGGGACAGGAGCCTACGAGCAGTACTTC
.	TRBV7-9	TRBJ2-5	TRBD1	CASSDDRGGETQYF	TGTGCCAGCAGTGACGACAGGGGGGGAGAGACCCAGTACTTC
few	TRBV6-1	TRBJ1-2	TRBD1	CASSEGIGTVYGYTF	TGTGCCAGCAGTGAAGGAATAGGGACAGTTTATGGCTACACCTTC
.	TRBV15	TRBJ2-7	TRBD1	CATSRRTGVNEQYF	TGTGCCACCAGCCGCCGGACAGGGGTCAACGAGCAGTACTTC
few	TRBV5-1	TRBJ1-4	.	CASSLARGLFF	TGCGCCAGCAGCTTGGCCCGGGGACTGTTTTTT
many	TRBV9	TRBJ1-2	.	CASSQGSHYGYTF	TGTGCCAGCAGCCAGGGCAGCCACTATGGCTACACCTTC
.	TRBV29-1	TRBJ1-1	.	CSDFGETEAFF	TGCAGCGACTTTGGGGAGACTGAAGCTTTCTTT
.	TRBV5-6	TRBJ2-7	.	CASSLGARYEQYF	TGTGCCAGCAGCTTGGGAGCTCGCTACGAGCAGTACTTC
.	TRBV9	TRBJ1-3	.	CASSVASEQLGNTIYF	TGTGCCAGCAGCGTAGCTAGCGAACAGCTCGGAAACACCATATATTTT
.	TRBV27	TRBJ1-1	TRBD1	CASSQDRGFTEAFF	TGTGCCAGCAGCCAGGACAGGGGGTTCACTGAAGCTTTCTTT
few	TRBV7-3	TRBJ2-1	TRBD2	CASSLWGTSGGGTYNEQFF	TGTGCCAGCAGCTTGTGGGGGACTAGCGGGGGTGGCACCTACAATGAGCAGTTCTTC
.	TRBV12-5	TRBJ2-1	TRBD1	CASGLVPGTGRNEQFF	TGTGCTAGTGGTTTGGTACCAGGGACAGGGCGCAATGAGCAGTTCTTC
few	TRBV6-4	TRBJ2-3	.	CASSDGTGAPDTQYF	TGTGCCAGCAGTGACGGGACTGGCGCACCAGATACGCAGTATTTT
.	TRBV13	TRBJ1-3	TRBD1	CASSSRDRGGNTIYF	TGTGCCAGCAGCTCCCGGGACAGGGGTGGAAACACCATATATTTT
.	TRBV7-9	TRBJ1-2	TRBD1	CASSLKGGVGTFGYTF	TGTGCCAGCAGCTTAAAAGGGGGCGTGGGTACGTTTGGCTACACCTTC
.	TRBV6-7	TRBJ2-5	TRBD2	CASSYPGRGGTSEWGAQYF	TGTGCCAGCAGTTACCCGGGTCGAGGGGGGACTAGCGAGTGGGGGGCCCAGTACTTC
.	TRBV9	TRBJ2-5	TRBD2	CASSAGEGLAGEETQYF	TGTGCCAGCAGCGCCGGGGAGGGACTAGCGGGGGAAGAGACCCAGTACTTC
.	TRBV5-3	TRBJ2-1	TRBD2	CARSNCPTSGEYNEQFF	TGTGCCAGAAGCAACTGTCCGACTAGCGGGGAATACAATGAGCAGTTCTTC
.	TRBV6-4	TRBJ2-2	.	CASSDSISRVTGELFF	TGTGCCAGCAGTGACTCGATCAGCCGGGTCACCGGGGAGCTGTTTTTT
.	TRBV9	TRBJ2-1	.	CASSPQDSYNEQFF	TGTGCCAGCAGCCCCCAGGACAGCTACAATGAGCAGTTCTTC
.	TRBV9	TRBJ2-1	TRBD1	CASSASGTDRFF	TGTGCCAGCAGCGCCTCCGGGACAGATCGGTTCTTC
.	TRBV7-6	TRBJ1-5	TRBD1	CASSTGQGNQPQHF	TGTGCCAGCAGCACCGGACAGGGGAATCAGCCCCAGCATTTT
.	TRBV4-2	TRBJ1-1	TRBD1	CASSQPPGTGGPMAFF	TGTGCCAGCAGCCAACCCCCCGGGACAGGGGGTCCTATGGCTTTCTTT
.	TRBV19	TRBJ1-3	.	CASRVRGGGNTIYF	TGTGCCTCCAGGGTGAGGGGAGGAGGTAACACCATATATTTT